The present entry profiles one T cell receptor beta chain with its context. This record belongs to a study of blood T cell repertoires in COVID-19. Study-level information: Acute-phase and convalescent COVID-19 samples originated in the United States, Italy and Spain.

Assay used: immunoSEQ multiplex PCR; TCRdb lists only in-frame clones, some missing. The sample lists 150,000 to 250,000 clones; 85% to 95% were seen once. Germline CDR1 reads KGHSH; CDR2 reads LQKENI. This CDR3 region has 11 residues. Deletions cut 3 bases from V and 6 bases from J, with 6 bases between. The chain recombines TRBV18 with TRBJ2-7; a weak D match, TRBD2 (5 bases). The clonotype originates from a man aged 30-40 years with COVID-19, enrolled during active disease. Sequences were obtained from peripheral blood. CDR3: CASSPGAEQYF. The CDR3 DNA reads TGTGCCAGCTCACCGGGAGCCGAGCAGTACTTC. Looking up the rest from reference TRBV18 and TRBJ2-7 gives the full variable domain: NAGVMQNPRHLVRRRGQEARLRCSPMKGHSHVYWYRQLPEEGLKFMVYLQKENIIDESGMPKERFSAEFPKEGPSILRIQQVVRGDSAAYFCASSPGAEQYFGPGTRLTVT.